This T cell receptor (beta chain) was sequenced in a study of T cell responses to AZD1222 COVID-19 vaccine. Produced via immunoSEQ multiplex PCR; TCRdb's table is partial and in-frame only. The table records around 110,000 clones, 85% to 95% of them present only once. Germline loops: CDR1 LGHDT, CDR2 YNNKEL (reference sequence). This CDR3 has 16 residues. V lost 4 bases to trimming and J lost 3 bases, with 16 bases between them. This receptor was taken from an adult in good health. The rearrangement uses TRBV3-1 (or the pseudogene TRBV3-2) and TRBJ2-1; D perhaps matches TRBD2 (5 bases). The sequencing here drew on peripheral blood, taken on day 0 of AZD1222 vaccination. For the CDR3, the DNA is TGTGCCAGCAGCCCAGCCCTAGTACGGGACTACAATGAGCAGTTCTTC. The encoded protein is CASSPALVRDYNEQFF.